This T cell receptor beta chain was found in a study of T cells in Graves' hyperthyroidism and ophthalmopathy (dated by TCRdb to between 2019 and 2020). Regarding the complete study: Peripheral blood samples were taken at the time of initial diagnosis, prior to any treatment. To identify distinguishing TCR V-J signatures, a discovery cohort of around 100 patients was used, comprising 43 with Graves' ophthalmopathy and about 59 with stable Graves' hyperthyroidism. Prospective prediction of ophthalmopathy was tested in an independent validation cohort consisting of about 20 hyperthyroidism patients and about 17 patients who later progressed to ophthalmopathy. For training and testing, the 95 to 100 patients in the discovery cohort were randomly divided in a 7:3 ratio. Thyroid tissue and blood T-cell repertoires from about six Graves' hyperthyroidism patients were also compared in the study. Once sampling was done, hyperthyroidism patients were given methimazole at a starting dose of 30 mg daily, whereas ophthalmopathy patients were given high-dose intravenous methylprednisolone. TCR Vbeta CDR3 sequencing of 120 to 150 peripheral blood samples (43 ophthalmopathy, under 80 hyperthyroidism and 17 progressor patients) is reported in the paper.

Ophthalmopathy patients had moderately to severely active disease, Clinical Activity Score of at least 3, NOSPECS grade of at least 4, and duration under 3 months. Exclusion was applied to patients with uncontrolled infections, other autoimmune diseases, pregnancy or lactation. Diagnoses relied on clinical symptoms, serum thyroxine and TRAb, thyroid ultrasound and orbital computed tomography. Ficoll-Paque density gradient centrifugation was used to isolate PBMCs from about 9.4 ml of fresh peripheral blood. Total RNA was extracted using Trizol reagent, and RNA quality was assessed on an Agilent 2100 Bioanalyzer. This clonotype was recorded many times. Its specific antigen is unknown. No much larger clonotype is one base removed from it; base qualities were not supplied. TCR beta CDR3 regions were amplified from RNA transcripts. For the first round of RT-PCR on the TCR CDR3, the HTBI primer set was used together with the Qiagen OneStep RT-PCR kit. A second multiplex PCR round built the libraries, followed by size selection and purification. Libraries were sequenced paired-end with 100 bp reads on an Illumina HiSeq2000. Turning to the authors' computational methods: SOAPnuke was used to process the raw data, removing reads that contained adapters or uncalled bases, had a mean Phred below 15, or lacked an exact match to the constant primer or identifier. COPE v1.2.5 was used to merge the high-quality paired reads, and each unique nucleotide sequence was defined as a clonotype. MiTCR v1.1 was used to align clonotypes to the IMGT TRBV, TRBD and TRBJ reference segments. The analysis included only V-J combinations with a frequency above 0.0001, which together covered 99% to 99.2% of the repertoires. The TCS score was defined as F50 (clonal expansion) divided by E x V (chaos), with BLOSUM62-based TCRdist calculated between CDR3 peptides within each V-J. Welch's t-statistics and random forest reduced just over 500 V-J features to roughly 13, which were used in a naive Bayes classifier (R e1071). The public reads were reanalyzed by TCRdb: fastp trimming at Q25, MiXCR alignment, in-frame beta chains only. Identical CDR3 proteins give one entry, which carries the most common genes and DNA. TCRdb's processing, not the authors', yielded these V and J calls. The sample table shows a few hundred thousand distinct CDR3 sequences, and around 15% are seen once. Roughly 35% of the sample goes to the ten largest clones.

The full study reports these points: Most expanded thyroid clonotypes (frequency above 0.001) were also found in blood, which suggests that blood repertoires may mirror thyroid immune responses. During validation, the model predicted progression to ophthalmopathy a median of about 6.5 months ahead of onset, with around 71% sensitivity and under 85% specificity. Sample size was not statistically predetermined, and investigators were not blinded to group allocation. A 13 V-J signature model separated ophthalmopathy from stable hyperthyroidism, with nearly 90% sensitivity and about 81% specificity in cross-validation and 80%/75% in testing.

The sequence was collected from a woman aged 40 to 50 with Graves' ophthalmopathy. Sequenced: blood.

The DNA reads TGTGCCAGCAGCTTAGACAGGTCGAGCTCCTACGAGCAGTACTTC. Translated, this gives CASSLDRSSSYEQYF. Recombination connected TRBV11-2 to TRBJ2-7; the D gene identity is not certain. The junction shows trimming of 0 bases on V and 0 bases on J, plus 9 bases between the germline ends. CDR1 SGHAT and CDR2 FQNNGV are derived from the germline V gene. The CDR3 sequence holds 15 residues, the cysteine and phenylalanine included. Of the read, only the CDR3 DNA is kept; its 45 bases are in frame from base 1.